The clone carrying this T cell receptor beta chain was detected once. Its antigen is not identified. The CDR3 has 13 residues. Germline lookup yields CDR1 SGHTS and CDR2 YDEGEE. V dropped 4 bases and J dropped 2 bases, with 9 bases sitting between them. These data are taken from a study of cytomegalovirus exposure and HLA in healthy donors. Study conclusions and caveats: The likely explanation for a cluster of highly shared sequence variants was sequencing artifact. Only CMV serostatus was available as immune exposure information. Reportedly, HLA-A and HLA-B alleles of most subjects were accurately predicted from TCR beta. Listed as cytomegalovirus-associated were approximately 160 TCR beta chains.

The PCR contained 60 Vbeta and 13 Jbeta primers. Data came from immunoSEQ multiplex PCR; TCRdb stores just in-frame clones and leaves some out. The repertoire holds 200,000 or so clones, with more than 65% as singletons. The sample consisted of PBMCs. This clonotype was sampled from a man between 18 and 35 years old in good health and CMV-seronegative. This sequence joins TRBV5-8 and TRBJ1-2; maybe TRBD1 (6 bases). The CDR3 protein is CASSPDRNYGYTF. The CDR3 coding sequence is TGTGCCAGCAGCCCGGACAGAAACTATGGCTACACCTTC.